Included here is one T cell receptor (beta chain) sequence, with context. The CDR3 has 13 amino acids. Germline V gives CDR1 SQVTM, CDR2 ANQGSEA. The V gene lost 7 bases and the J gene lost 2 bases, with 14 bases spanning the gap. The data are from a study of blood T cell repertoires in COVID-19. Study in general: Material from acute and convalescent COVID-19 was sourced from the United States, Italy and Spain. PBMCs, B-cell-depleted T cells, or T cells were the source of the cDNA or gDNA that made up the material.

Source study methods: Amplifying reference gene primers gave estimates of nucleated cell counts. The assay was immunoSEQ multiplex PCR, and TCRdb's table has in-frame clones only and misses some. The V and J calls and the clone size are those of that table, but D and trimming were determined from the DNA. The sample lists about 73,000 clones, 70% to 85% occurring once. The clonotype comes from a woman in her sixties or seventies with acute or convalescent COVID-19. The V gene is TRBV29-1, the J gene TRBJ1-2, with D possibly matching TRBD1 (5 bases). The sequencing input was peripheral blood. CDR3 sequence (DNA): TGCAGCGCCCGGGACGGGGGGAACTATGGCTACACCTTC. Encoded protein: CSARDGGNYGYTF. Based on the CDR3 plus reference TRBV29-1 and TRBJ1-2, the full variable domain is SAVISQKPSRDICQRGTSLTIQCQVDSQVTMMFWYRQQPGQSLTLIATANQGSEATYESGFVIDKFPISRPNLTFSTLTVSNMSPEDSSIYLCSARDGGNYGYTFGSGTRLTVV.